A selection of T cell receptor beta chains follows, all from one sample in a study of blood T cell repertoires in COVID-19. The data were produced by immunoSEQ multiplex PCR, yet TCRdb's version contains in-frame clones alone and is incomplete. The table has 150,000 to 190,000 clones, 80% to 90% seen once. Sequenced sample: peripheral blood. These receptors all come from a woman aged 40 to 50 with acute or convalescent COVID-19. CDR3s include the opening cysteine and the closing phenylalanine or tryptophan. Each record gives: clone size, D gene, V gene, J gene, CDR3 DNA, CDR3 protein. A D gene is named only where the DNA matches it firmly. Expanded clones are given a class, and other clones once, few, many or no size at all.

abundance: once; d_gene: -; v_gene: TRBV5-1; j_gene: TRBJ1-1; CDR3nt: TGCGCCAGCAGCTTGGAGGCTAGGGGCACTGAAGCTTTCTTT; CDR3aa: CASSLEARGTEAFF
abundance: -; d_gene: -; v_gene: TRBV2; j_gene: TRBJ1-1; CDR3nt: TGTGCCAGCAGTGATCTCAGGGGATCAAAGGCGAACACTGAAGCTTTCTTT; CDR3aa: CASSDLRGSKANTEAFF
abundance: -; d_gene: TRBD1; v_gene: TRBV9; j_gene: TRBJ1-2; CDR3nt: TGTGCCAGCAGCGTAACAGGGGATGGCTACACCTTC; CDR3aa: CASSVTGDGYTF
abundance: few; d_gene: TRBD1; v_gene: TRBV3-1/TRBV3-2; j_gene: TRBJ1-6; CDR3nt: TGTGCCAGCAGCCAGGGACAGGGGGCGTTGGAACCCCTCCACTTT; CDR3aa: CASSQGQGALEPLHF
abundance: once; d_gene: TRBD1; v_gene: TRBV6-5; j_gene: TRBJ1-2; CDR3nt: TGTGCCAGCCGGACAGGGGAAAGCTATGGCTACACCTTC; CDR3aa: CASRTGESYGYTF
abundance: -; d_gene: -; v_gene: TRBV3-1/TRBV3-2; j_gene: TRBJ1-4; CDR3nt: TGTGCCAGCAGCGAAGTAGGCCAGCGTAATGAAAAACTGTTTTTT; CDR3aa: CASSEVGQRNEKLFF
abundance: once; d_gene: TRBD1; v_gene: TRBV12-5; j_gene: TRBJ2-7; CDR3nt: TGTGCTAGTGGTTCGACCCCGGACAGGGTAACTTTAGGGCGCGAGCAGTACTTC; CDR3aa: CASGSTPDRVTLGREQYF
abundance: -; d_gene: -; v_gene: TRBV6-5; j_gene: TRBJ1-6; CDR3nt: TGTGCCAGCAGTTACGGGCAGGGAAGTCAGTCACCCCTCCACTTT; CDR3aa: CASSYGQGSQSPLHF
abundance: -; d_gene: -; v_gene: TRBV3-1/TRBV3-2; j_gene: TRBJ1-1; CDR3nt: TGTGCCAGCAGCCAAGGACAGACCAGGCGTATGAACACTGAAGCTTTCTTT; CDR3aa: CASSQGQTRRMNTEAFF
abundance: -; d_gene: TRBD1; v_gene: TRBV5-6; j_gene: TRBJ1-2; CDR3nt: TGTGCCAGCTCACTAGCCCCGACAGGGTCGAACTATGGCTACACCTTC; CDR3aa: CASSLAPTGSNYGYTF
abundance: -; d_gene: TRBD1; v_gene: TRBV24-1; j_gene: TRBJ1-5; CDR3nt: TGTGCCACCAGTGATGCCGGGACAGGAAGGATTCAGCCCCAGCATTTT; CDR3aa: CATSDAGTGRIQPQHF
abundance: -; d_gene: -; v_gene: TRBV4-2; j_gene: TRBJ2-3; CDR3nt: TGTGCCAGCAGCCAAGATACAGGAGATACGCAGTATTTT; CDR3aa: CASSQDTGDTQYF
abundance: -; d_gene: -; v_gene: TRBV28; j_gene: TRBJ2-7; CDR3nt: TGTGCCAGCACCACTTTTTGGCGGGGAGGTGAGCAGTACTTC; CDR3aa: CASTTFWRGGEQYF
abundance: -; d_gene: TRBD1; v_gene: TRBV4-2; j_gene: TRBJ1-3; CDR3nt: TGTGCCAGCAGCCAACCACAGGGGCCGGGGGTCCCTGGAAACACCATATATTTT; CDR3aa: CASSQPQGPGVPGNTIYF
abundance: -; d_gene: -; v_gene: TRBV23-1; j_gene: TRBJ1-2; CDR3nt: TGCGCCCAAAAAAAACGAGGCTATGGCTACACCTTC; CDR3aa: CAQKKRGYGYTF
abundance: -; d_gene: TRBD2; v_gene: TRBV28; j_gene: TRBJ2-1; CDR3nt: TGTGCCAGCGGACGGACTAGCGCCTACAATGAGCAGTTCTTC; CDR3aa: CASGRTSAYNEQFF
abundance: -; d_gene: TRBD2; v_gene: TRBV27; j_gene: TRBJ2-3; CDR3nt: TGTGCCAGCAGTAAAACGGGGGGGCAGACAGATACGCAGTATTTT; CDR3aa: CASSKTGGQTDTQYF
abundance: -; d_gene: -; v_gene: TRBV9; j_gene: TRBJ1-1; CDR3nt: TGTGCCAGCAGCGTATTTCAGGGGAACACTGAAGCTTTCTTT; CDR3aa: CASSVFQGNTEAFF
abundance: few; d_gene: -; v_gene: TRBV2; j_gene: TRBJ2-7; CDR3nt: TGTGCCAGCAGTGTTGAGGGCGAGCAGTACTTC; CDR3aa: CASSVEGEQYF
abundance: -; d_gene: -; v_gene: TRBV11-1; j_gene: TRBJ2-1; CDR3nt: TGTGCCAGCAGCTTAGGTGGGCTGTTTCTCAATGAGCAGTTCTTC; CDR3aa: CASSLGGLFLNEQFF